This paragraph covers one T cell receptor beta chain sequence. The data derive from a study of blood T cell repertoires in COVID-19. Study as a whole: Sites across the United States, Italy and Spain contributed samples from acute and convalescent COVID-19. From T cells, B-cell-depleted T cells, or PBMCs came the material, which was cDNA or gDNA.

The ends were cut back, 3 bases at V and 5 bases at J, with 13 bases in the middle. This CDR3 is built from 14 residues. CDR1 is MNHNS and CDR2 is SASEGT in the germline V gene. This table comes from immunoSEQ multiplex PCR, and its TCRdb copy is limited to in-frame clones, with some not included. The repertoire holds around 130,000 clones, with 84% as singletons. The sequenced sample was peripheral blood. This sequence originates from a man in his sixties with acute or convalescent COVID-19. This chain links TRBV6-1 with TRBJ2-5; possibly TRBD2 for D (6 bases). The CDR3 DNA follows: TGTGCCAGCAGTGAGGGGCGGGGCTGGGAGACCCAGTACTTC. Protein: CASSEGRGWETQYF.